These 25 T cell receptor beta chains originate from one sample sequenced in a study of T cells in Graves' hyperthyroidism and ophthalmopathy. Authors of the study amplified TCR beta CDR3 regions from RNA transcripts. HTBI primers were employed in a first-round RT-PCR of the TCR CDR3. Via MiXCR, TCRdb re-called the multiplex PCR reads, giving one row per CDR3 protein. The data show 500,000 to 600,000 distinct CDR3 sequences, roughly 46% seen once. What was sequenced was peripheral blood or thyroid tissue (not recorded which). These receptors all come from an adult woman with Graves' disease, either hyperthyroidism or ophthalmopathy (not recorded which).

As regards this clonotype: One end of the junction does not line up with germline, which may come from a read error. This chain's CDR3 is CASSQHEGGSF. The CDR3, as DNA: TGTGCCAGCAGCCAACACGAGGGTGGCTCCTTC. This chain links TRBV7-6 with TRBJ1-2; unclear D gene. There are 11 residues in the CDR3. Germline V gene lookup returns CDR1 SGHVS and CDR2 FNYEAQ.

This clonotype has a count of ten or more. V is TRBV7-2 and J is TRBJ2-2; D may be TRBD1 or TRBD2 (5 bases each). The length of the CDR3 is 14 residues. CDR1 is SGHTA, CDR2 FQGNSA, per germline. Trimming removed 1 base from V and 4 bases from J, with 7 bases in between. CDR3 protein: CASSLVGGTGELFF. The CDR3 DNA is TGTGCCAGCAGCTTAGTTGGGGGCACCGGGGAGCTGTTTTTT. Filled out from reference TRBV7-2 and TRBJ2-2, the complete variable domain reads GAGVSQSPSNKVTEKGKDVELRCDPISGHTALYWYRQSLGQGLEFLIYFQGNSAPDKSGLPSDRFSAERTGGSVSTLTIQRTQQEDSAVYLCASSLVGGTGELFFGEGSRLTVL.

V gene TRBV20-1 combines with J gene TRBJ1-1; TRBD1 agrees at 9 bases. The CDR3 runs to 12 residues. The V gene's germline CDR1 is DFQATT and CDR2 SNEGSKA (reference sequence). The ends lost 5 bases at V and 4 bases at J; junction bases unmatched: 2. CDR3 loop: CSAWDRVTEAFF. In DNA, the CDR3 is TGCAGTGCTTGGGACAGGGTCACTGAAGCTTTCTTT.

This clonotype was seen ten or more times. The chain links TRBV11-2 to TRBJ2-7, with TRBD2 as a possible D gene (6 bases). The CDR3 totals 13 residues. Per germline, CDR1 SGHAT and CDR2 FQNNGV. V was cut by 5 bases and J by 3 bases, with 11 bases left in between. CDR3 nucleotide sequence: TGTGCCAGCAGCGGGGGACTTTACTACGAGCAGTACTTC. This codes for CASSGGLYYEQYF.

This clonotype was detected many times. The chain has TRBV12-3 or TRBV12-4 and TRBJ1-2; D unclear. V dropped 6 bases and J dropped 1 base, with 9 bases sitting between them. This CDR3 has 13 amino acids. CDR3 nucleotides: TGTGCCAGCAGAGCCCCGGGTAACTATGGCTACACCTTC. This translates into CASRAPGNYGYTF.

As DNA, the CDR3 is TGTGCCAGCAGCTTATCGGGCGGGAGCCCGCCAGAGACCCAGTACTTC. As protein: CASSLSGGSPPETQYF. J is TRBJ2-5 and V is TRBV11-2, with TRBD2 identical over 7 bases. Per germline, CDR1 SGHAT and CDR2 FQNNGV. V lost 2 bases, J lost 4 bases, and 10 bases stayed unmatched. This CDR3 spans 16 amino acids.

The chain is built from TRBV6-1 and TRBJ2-7, with 8 bases that match TRBD2. Germline values: CDR1 MNHNS, CDR2 SASEGT. V shed 8 bases, J shed 4 bases, and the junction held 10 bases outside the gene matches. The CDR3 extends over 14 amino acids. CDR3 sequence: CASRGLASRYEQYF. CDR3 DNA sequence: TGTGCCAGCCGTGGACTAGCTTCCCGATACGAGCAGTACTTC.

This clonotype was picked up one time. The CDR3 region is CAISRTGGAREQYF. The CDR3 DNA follows: TGTGCCATCAGCCGGACAGGGGGAGCTCGCGAGCAGTACTTC. The chain recombines TRBV10-3 with TRBJ2-7; TRBD1 aligns across 10 bases. The CDR3 is 14 residues long. After removal of 6 bases from V and 6 bases from J, the junction contained 8 bases not matched to a gene. Germline V gives CDR1 ENHRY, CDR2 SYGVKD.

The gene calls are TRBV24-1 and TRBJ2-3, with 9 bases matching TRBD2. V dropped 4 bases and J dropped 4; count of bases not matched to a gene: 8. The germline V gene encodes CDR1 KGHDR and CDR2 SFDVKD. The CDR3 loop spans 16 amino acids. CDR3: CATSDQGSGSPDTQYF. The CDR3 region has the DNA TGTGCCACCAGTGACCAAGGTAGCGGGAGCCCAGATACGCAGTATTTT.

This clonotype has at least ten counts. The rearrangement links TRBV18 to TRBJ1-5; no reliable D call. CDR1 and CDR2 (germline): KGHSH, LQKENI. The V and J ends lost 2 bases and 1 base respectively, with 0 bases between them. This CDR3 contains 12 residues. Here the CDR3 reads CASSPSNQPQHF. DNA of the CDR3: TGTGCCAGCTCACCAAGCAATCAGCCCCAGCATTTT.

The genes are TRBV29-1 and TRBJ2-5, with 11 positions matching TRBD2. The germline gives CDR1 SQVTM, CDR2 ANQGSEA. V trimming: 0 bases; J trimming: 5 bases; junction bases outside the gene matches: 5. This CDR3 spans 15 amino acids. The CDR3 nucleotides read TGCAGCGTTGAAGATCTCTCTAGCGGGAGGGAGACCCAGTACTTC. Translation gives CSVEDLSSGRETQYF. Based on the CDR3 plus reference TRBV29-1 and TRBJ2-5, the full variable domain is SAVISQKPSRDICQRGTSLTIQCQVDSQVTMMFWYRQQPGQSLTLIATANQGSEATYESGFVIDKFPISRPNLTFSTLTVSNMSPEDSSIYLCSVEDLSSGRETQYFGPGTRLLVL.

Points on this clonotype: A junction end diverges from the germline sequence, so it may reflect a read error. J is TRBJ2-2 and V is TRBV7-2; the match to TRBD1 covers 9 bases. Germline CDR1 reads SGHTA; CDR2 reads FQGNSA. This CDR3 has 15 amino acids. The CDR3, as DNA: TGTGCCAGCAGCCTAGGACAGGGGAGCACCGGGGAGCTGTCTTGG. This translates into CASSLGQGSTGELSW. The entire variable domain, with the rest obtained from reference TRBV7-2 and TRBJ2-2, is as follows: GAGVSQSPSNKVTEKGKDVELRCDPISGHTALYWYRQSLGQGLEFLIYFQGNSAPDKSGLPSDRFSAERTGGSVSTLTIQRTQQEDSAVYLCASSLGQGSTGELSWGEGSRLTVL.

This clonotype has at least ten counts. The chain is built from TRBV12-3 or TRBV12-4 and TRBJ1-1; D is uncertain. V was cut by 7 bases and J by 3 bases, with 18 bases left in between. The CDR3 covers 15 residues. The CDR3 bases are TGTGCCAGCAAACCGAACGGACGGTGGGACACTGAAGCTTTCTTT. Its translation: CASKPNGRWDTEAFF.

A word on this clonotype: A much bigger clone sits one base away, suggesting this may be a read error. The V and J genes are TRBV27 and TRBJ1-2, with D hard to call. The CDR3 consists of 13 residues. The germline V gene encodes CDR1 MNHEY and CDR2 SMNVEV (reference sequence). CDR3 region: CTSSLSADYGYTF. CDR3 in DNA: TGTACCAGCAGTTTGTCGGCGGACTATGGCTACACCTTC.

This clonotype was found once. The chain uses TRBV2 and TRBJ1-5; 9 bases agree with TRBD1. CDR1 is SNHLY and CDR2 is FYNNEI in the germline V gene. Unmatched junction bases numbered 12, after V lost 5 bases and J lost 1 base. This CDR3 region has 18 residues. CDR3 nucleotide sequence: TGTGCCAGCAGTCTAAGAAGATCGGACAGGGGAAGCAATCAGCCCCAGCATTTT. It yields the protein CASSLRRSDRGSNQPQHF.

This chain joins TRBV5-1 and TRBJ1-1; possibly TRBD1 for D (5 bases). CDR3 length equals 13 residues. Germline V gene lookup returns CDR1 SGHRS and CDR2 YFSETQ. V lost 5 bases, J lost 5 bases, and 13 bases lay in between. The CDR3 is CASRDNAETEAFF. The CDR3 DNA reads TGCGCCAGCAGGGACAACGCGGAGACTGAAGCTTTCTTT.

This clonotype was observed at least ten times. The chain recombines TRBV5-8 with TRBJ1-1; TRBD1 matches 7 bases. V lost 2 bases to trimming and J lost 1 base; unmatched junction nucleotides: 5. This CDR3 contains 15 residues. CDR1 is SGHTS, CDR2 YDEGEE, per germline. Here the CDR3 reads CASSFRGGANTEAFF. CDR3 sequence (DNA): TGTGCCAGCAGCTTTAGAGGGGGCGCGAACACTGAAGCTTTCTTT.

This clonotype was counted many times. V is TRBV12-3 or TRBV12-4 and J is TRBJ2-2; unclear D gene. V was pared by 7 bases and J by 0 bases, with 18 bases between. CDR3 size: 17 residues. The CDR3 DNA is TGTGCCAGCAAACCCTGGGGTAGTATCGCGAACACCGGGGAGCTGTTTTTT. It is translated as CASKPWGSIANTGELFF.

This clonotype was found a few times. The CDR3 is CSVPRQGLNTGELFF. For the CDR3, the DNA is TGCAGCGTACCAAGACAGGGGTTGAACACCGGGGAGCTGTTTTTT. The gene calls are TRBV29-1 and TRBJ2-2; the match to TRBD1 covers 8 bases. In germline, CDR1 is SQVTM, CDR2 ANQGSEA. After removal of 6 bases from V and 1 base from J, the junction contained 7 bases not matched to a gene. There are 15 residues in the CDR3.

This sequence joins TRBV25-1 and TRBJ2-2, with TRBD1 matching over 8 bases. CDR1 is MGHDK and CDR2 is SYGVNS in the germline V gene. CDR3 length: 14 amino acids. V dropped 3 bases and J dropped 5; count of bases not matched to a gene: 2. CDR3 coding DNA: TGTGCCAGCAGTGACAGGGGGCTGACCGGGGAGCTGTTTTTT. Residues: CASSDRGLTGELFF. The full variable domain, completed using reference TRBV25-1 and TRBJ2-2, is EADIYQTPRYLVIGTGKKITLECSQTMGHDKMYWYQQDPGMELHLIHYSYGVNSTEKGDLSSESTVSRIRTEHFPLTLESARPSHTSQYLCASSDRGLTGELFFGEGSRLTVL.

This clonotype was recorded many times. CDR3 sequence: CSASPYWETQYF. In DNA, the CDR3 is TGCAGTGCTAGCCCCTATTGGGAGACCCAGTACTTC. The V gene is TRBV20-1, the J gene TRBJ2-5; D call uncertain. This CDR3 is built from 12 residues. Germline V lookup: CDR1 DFQATT, CDR2 SNEGSKA (reference sequence). Trimming stripped 3 bases from V and 5 bases from J, with 10 bases between.

Worth noting for this clonotype: A junction end diverges from the germline sequence, so it may reflect a read error. This chain's CDR3 is CASSYPALPGFSNQSQHF. CDR3 DNA sequence: TGTGCCAGTAGTTACCCGGCTCTACCTGGGTTTAGCAATCAGTCCCAGCATTTT. The V and J genes are TRBV6-6 and TRBJ1-5; D ambiguous. The germline CDR1 and CDR2 sequences are MNHNY and SVGAGI (reference sequence). The CDR3 runs to 18 residues.

This clonotype showed up just a few times. The V call is TRBV27, the J call TRBJ1-5; 7 nucleotides match TRBD1. CDR1 and CDR2 from the germline V gene are MNHEY and SMNVEV (reference sequence). The CDR3 totals 14 residues. V dropped 2 bases and J dropped 5; count of bases not matched to a gene: 3. The CDR3 region has the DNA TGTGCCAGCAGTTTAGGGACAGTTGATCAGCCCCAGCATTTT. Protein: CASSLGTVDQPQHF.

The rearrangement uses TRBV18 and TRBJ1-1; 9 bases are a match to TRBD1. The CDR3 length is 15 residues. The germline CDR1 and CDR2 sequences are KGHSH and LQKENI. V shed 4 bases and J 1 base; nucleotides not matched to a gene: 4. Written as DNA, the CDR3 is TGTGCCAGCTCACAATCGACAGGGGGGAACACTGAAGCTTTCTTT. This encodes CASSQSTGGNTEAFF. The entire variable domain, with the rest obtained from reference TRBV18 and TRBJ1-1, is as follows: NAGVMQNPRHLVRRRGQEARLRCSPMKGHSHVYWYRQLPEEGLKFMVYLQKENIIDESGMPKERFSAEFPKEGPSILRIQQVVRGDSAAYFCASSQSTGGNTEAFFGQGTRLTVV.

The chain uses TRBV7-8 and TRBJ2-7, with D perhaps matching TRBD1 (6 bases). Germline V gene data show CDR1 as SGHVS and CDR2 as FQNEAQ. This CDR3 comprises 13 residues. V lost 1 base to trimming and J lost 9 bases, with 13 bases between them. This CDR3 reads CASSLGFRTAQYF. In DNA, the CDR3 is TGTGCCAGCAGCTTAGGATTTAGGACAGCGCAGTACTTC.